This T cell receptor beta chain was obtained from a study of blood T cell repertoires in COVID-19. Study-level background: Samples representing acute and convalescent COVID-19 were sourced from the United States, Italy and Spain.

Some clones are missing from TCRdb's copy, which holds only in-frame ones; the method was immunoSEQ multiplex PCR. The data show around 52,000 clones, around 90% seen once. The germline V gene has CDR1 GTSNPN and CDR2 SVGIG (reference sequence). The CDR3 loop spans 11 amino acids. Trimming shortened V by 2 bases and J by 11 bases, and 11 bases separated the two germline ends. The sequence was obtained from a woman aged 80 or over with acute or convalescent COVID-19. The specimen sequenced was peripheral blood. The rearrangement links TRBV30 to TRBJ2-3, with D unclear. Written as DNA, the CDR3 is TGTGCCTGGAGTCTTATCCGAGGGCAGTATTTT. Its translation is CAWSLIRGQYF.